The sequence of this T cell receptor (beta chain) was determined in a study of cytomegalovirus exposure and HLA in healthy donors. On the study more broadly: HLA-typed donors contributed around 88 million unique TCRs, which were held in an early data release.

Comments on this clone: Its antigen is not identified.

Study conclusions and caveats: Analyses of presence and absence presupposed an approximately uniform sequencing depth across donors. In a later analysis, productive TCRs from donors in an Asian-associated ancestry cluster reportedly carried fewer N-insertions than the cohort mean.

Vbeta (60) and Jbeta (13) primers were used in the PCR. Some clones are missing from TCRdb's copy, which holds only in-frame ones; the method was immunoSEQ multiplex PCR. The data contain 50,000 or so clones, approximately 72% of them seen just once; the ten biggest clones take up about 9.1%. Germline assignment: CDR1 SGHRS and CDR2 YFSETQ. V dropped 0 bases and J dropped 4; count of bases not matched to a gene: 4. CDR3 length: 16 residues. The receptor comes from a woman aged 50 to 60 in good health and CMV-seronegative. The chain joins TRBV5-1 to TRBJ2-6; 7 bases align to TRBD2. The source material was PBMCs. The CDR3 sequence: CASSLGGTTGANVLTF. As DNA, the CDR3 is TGCGCCAGCAGCTTGGGGGGGACTACGGGGGCCAACGTCCTGACTTTC. Using reference TRBV5-1 and TRBJ2-6 for the parts outside the CDR3, the full variable domain is KAGVTQTPRYLIKTRGQQVTLSCSPISGHRSVSWYQQTPGQGLQFLFEYFSETQRNKGNFPGRFSGRQFSNSRSEMNVSTLELGDSALYLCASSLGGTTGANVLTFGAGSRLTVL.